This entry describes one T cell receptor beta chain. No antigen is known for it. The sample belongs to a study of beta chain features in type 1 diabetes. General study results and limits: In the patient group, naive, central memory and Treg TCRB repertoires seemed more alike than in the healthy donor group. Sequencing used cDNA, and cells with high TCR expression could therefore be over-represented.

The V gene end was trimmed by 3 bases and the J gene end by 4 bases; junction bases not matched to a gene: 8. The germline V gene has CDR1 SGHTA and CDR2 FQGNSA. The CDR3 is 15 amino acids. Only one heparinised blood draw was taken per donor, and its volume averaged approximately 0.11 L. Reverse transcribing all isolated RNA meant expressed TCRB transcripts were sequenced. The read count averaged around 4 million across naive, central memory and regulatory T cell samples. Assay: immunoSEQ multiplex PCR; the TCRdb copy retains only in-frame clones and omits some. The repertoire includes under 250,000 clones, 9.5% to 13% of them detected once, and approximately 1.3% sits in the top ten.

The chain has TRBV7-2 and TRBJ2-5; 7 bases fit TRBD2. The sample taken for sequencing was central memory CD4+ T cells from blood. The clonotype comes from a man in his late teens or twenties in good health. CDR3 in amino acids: CASSLAGEGRETQYF. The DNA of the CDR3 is TGTGCCAGCAGCTTGGCGGGAGAGGGGCGAGAGACCCAGTACTTC.